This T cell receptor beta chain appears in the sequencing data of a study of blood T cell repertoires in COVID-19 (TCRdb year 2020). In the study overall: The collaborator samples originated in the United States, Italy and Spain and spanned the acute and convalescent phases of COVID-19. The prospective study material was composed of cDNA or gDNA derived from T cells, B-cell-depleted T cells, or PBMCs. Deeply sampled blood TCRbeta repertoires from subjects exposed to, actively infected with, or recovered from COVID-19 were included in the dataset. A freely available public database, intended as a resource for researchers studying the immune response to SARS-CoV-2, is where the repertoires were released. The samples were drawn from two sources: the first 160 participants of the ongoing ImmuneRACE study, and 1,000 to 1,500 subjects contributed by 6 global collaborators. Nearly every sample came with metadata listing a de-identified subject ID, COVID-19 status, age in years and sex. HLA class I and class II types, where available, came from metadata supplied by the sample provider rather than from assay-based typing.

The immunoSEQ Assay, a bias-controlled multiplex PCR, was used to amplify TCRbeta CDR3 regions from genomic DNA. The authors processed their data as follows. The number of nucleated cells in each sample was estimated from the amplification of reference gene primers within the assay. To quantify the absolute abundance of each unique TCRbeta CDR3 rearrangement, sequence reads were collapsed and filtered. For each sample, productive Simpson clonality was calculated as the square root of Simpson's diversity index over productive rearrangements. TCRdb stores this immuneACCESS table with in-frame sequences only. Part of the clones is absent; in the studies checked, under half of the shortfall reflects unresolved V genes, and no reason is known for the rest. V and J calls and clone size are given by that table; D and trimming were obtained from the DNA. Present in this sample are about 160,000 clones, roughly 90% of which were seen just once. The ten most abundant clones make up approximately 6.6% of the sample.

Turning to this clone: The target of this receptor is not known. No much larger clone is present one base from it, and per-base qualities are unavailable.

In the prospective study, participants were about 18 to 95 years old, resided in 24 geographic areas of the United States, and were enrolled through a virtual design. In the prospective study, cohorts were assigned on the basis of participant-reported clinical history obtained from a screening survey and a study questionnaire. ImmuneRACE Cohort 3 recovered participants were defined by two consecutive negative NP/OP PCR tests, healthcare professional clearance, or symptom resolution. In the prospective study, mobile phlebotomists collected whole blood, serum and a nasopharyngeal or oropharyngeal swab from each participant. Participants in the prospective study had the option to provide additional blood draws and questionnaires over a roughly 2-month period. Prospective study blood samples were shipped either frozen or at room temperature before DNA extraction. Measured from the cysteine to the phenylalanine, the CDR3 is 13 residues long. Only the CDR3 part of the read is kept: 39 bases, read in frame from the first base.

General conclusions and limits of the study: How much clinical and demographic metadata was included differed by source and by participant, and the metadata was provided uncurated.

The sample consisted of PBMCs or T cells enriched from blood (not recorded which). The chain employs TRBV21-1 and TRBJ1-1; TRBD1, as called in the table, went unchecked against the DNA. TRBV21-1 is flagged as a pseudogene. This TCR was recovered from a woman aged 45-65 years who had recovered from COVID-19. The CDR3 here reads CASSRDKTLEAFF. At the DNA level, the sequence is TGTGCCAGCAGCAGGGACAAAACCCTTGAAGCTTTCTTT.